A single sample is the source of the 10 T cell receptor beta chains below, sequenced in a study of identical twins. A single record per CDR3 protein comes from TCRdb applying MiXCR to the 5' RACE reads. This sample carries approximately 470,000 distinct CDR3 sequences, more than 13% of them seen once, and the ten largest clones take around 0.48%. These data were also filed under a second study, of yellow fever vaccine responses in identical twins.

Input material: CD4+ T cells sorted from blood. The receptors were gathered from a woman younger than 35 in good health.

This clonotype occurred a few times. V gene TRBV28 combines with J gene TRBJ2-2; 9 bases align to TRBD2. Germline V gives CDR1 MDHEN, CDR2 SYDVKM. CDR3 length: 16 residues. J was trimmed by 0 bases and V by 4 bases; bases with no gene match: 3. The DNA of the CDR3 is TGTGCCAGCAGTTGGGCGGGAGGGACGAACACCGGGGAGCTGTTTTTT. Its translation: CASSWAGGTNTGELFF.

The gene calls are TRBV7-9 and TRBJ2-1; D perhaps matches TRBD1 (6 bases). Germline CDR1 reads SEHNR; CDR2 reads FQNEAQ (reference sequence). The CDR3 has 14 amino acids. With 6 bases removed from V and 4 bases from J, the gap between germline ends came to 13 bases. The CDR3 spells CASRTYRVYNEQFF. DNA for the CDR3: TGTGCCAGCAGGACGTACAGGGTTTACAATGAGCAGTTCTTC.

The table lists this clonotype with a few counts. The V and J genes are TRBV14 and TRBJ2-7, with 11 bases matching TRBD2. Germline V gives CDR1 SGHDN, CDR2 FVKESK. V shed 8 bases, J shed 1 base, and the junction held 4 bases outside the gene matches. The CDR3 has 14 amino acids. The CDR3 region has the DNA TGTGCCAGCGCGACTAGCGGGATGTCCTACGAGCAGTACTTC. Its translation: CASATSGMSYEQYF.

This CDR3 reads CASSPRGGGGETQYF. The CDR3 region has the DNA TGTGCCAGCAGCCCCCGAGGTGGGGGTGGCGAGACCCAGTACTTC. V is TRBV7-8 and J is TRBJ2-5; D tentatively reads TRBD1 or TRBD2 (5 bases each). CDR1 SGHVS and CDR2 FQNEAQ come from the germline V gene. Trimming left V 5 bases short and J 5 bases short, with 18 bases between. The CDR3 is made up of 15 amino acids.

This clonotype was seen only a few times. The V and J genes are TRBV10-3 and TRBJ1-5, with 8 bases that match TRBD1. Germline-derived CDR1 and CDR2 are ENHRY and SYGVKD. V lost 0 bases to trimming and J lost 0 bases; unmatched junction nucleotides: 13. CDR3 length equals 20 residues. In nucleotides, the CDR3 is TGTGCCATCAGTGAGTCAGTGCAGGGGGCGAGCGGGGTTAGCAATCAGCCCCAGCATTTT. Translation gives CAISESVQGASGVSNQPQHF.

The gene calls are TRBV3-1 and TRBJ2-7, with D unclear. The V end lost 6 bases, the J end lost 3 bases, and 15 bases lay between the germline ends. Per germline, CDR1 LGHDT and CDR2 YNNKEL (reference sequence). There are 14 residues in the CDR3. CDR3 loop: CASSPSWTLYEQYF. The DNA of the CDR3 is TGTGCCAGCAGTCCAAGCTGGACCCTCTACGAGCAGTACTTC.

Many counts were recorded for this clonotype. The CDR3 region is CASSVAGVTDTQYF. The CDR3, as DNA: TGTGCCAGCAGTGTCGCGGGAGTCACAGATACGCAGTATTTT. The V call is TRBV2, the J call TRBJ2-3; TRBD2 agrees at 7 bases. CDR3 length equals 14 residues. CDR1 and CDR2 from the germline V gene are SNHLY and FYNNEI. With 4 bases clipped from V and 2 bases from J, the junction kept 3 bases outside the gene matches.

This clonotype was counted ten times or more. The chain recombines TRBV6-5 with TRBJ2-7, with 8 bases identical to TRBD2. The CDR3 runs 12 residues. Germline V CDR1 and CDR2: MNHEY, SVGAGI. J lost 4 bases, V lost 5 bases, and 1 base had no gene match. The chain's CDR3 is CASSGLAYEQYF. For the CDR3, the DNA is TGTGCCAGCAGTGGACTAGCTTACGAGCAGTACTTC.

This clonotype was counted between two and nine times. J is TRBJ2-2 and V is TRBV29-1; 16 bases are a match to TRBD2. With 6 bases clipped from V and 4 bases from J, the junction kept 11 bases outside the gene matches. The germline CDR1 and CDR2 sequences are SQVTM and ANQGSEA. The CDR3 spans 18 residues. The CDR3 DNA reads as TGCAGCGTGACCGGGGGACTAGCGGGGGGGCCTATCACCGGGGAGCTGTTTTTT. Amino acid sequence: CSVTGGLAGGPITGELFF.

The chain couples TRBV2 to TRBJ2-7; 7 positions agree with TRBD2. This CDR3 contains 15 residues. The germline gives CDR1 SNHLY, CDR2 FYNNEI. Losses at the gene ends were 6 bases for V and 2 bases for J; bases not matched to a gene: 10. CDR3 sequence: CASRGGLKRPYEQYF. The CDR3 bases are TGTGCCAGCAGGGGGGGACTAAAAAGACCCTACGAGCAGTACTTC.